The 27 T cell receptor beta chains presented below share a single source sample, sequenced in a study of T cell changes during pregnancy in multiple sclerosis. The data were produced by immunoSEQ multiplex PCR, yet TCRdb's version contains in-frame clones alone and is incomplete. This table holds 60,000 to 85,000 clones, 90% to 95% found once. The sample in question was peripheral blood, obtained in the second trimester of pregnancy. These receptors came from a female donor with multiple sclerosis, enrolled in a pregnancy study.

The chain employs TRBV19 and TRBJ2-7; maybe TRBD1 (6 bases). V lost 7 bases to trimming and J lost 5 bases, with 18 bases between them. Looked up from germline, CDR1 is LNHDA and CDR2 is SQIVND (reference sequence). This CDR3 comprises 14 residues. The CDR3 sequence is CASKLATGGNEQYF. The CDR3 coding sequence is TGTGCCAGTAAGTTGGCGACAGGCGGAAACGAGCAGTACTTC.

The V gene is TRBV5-6, the J gene TRBJ1-1; D is perhaps TRBD1 (5 bases). CDR3 length equals 16 residues. CDR1 is SGHDT, CDR2 YYEEEE, per germline. V gave up 2 bases and J gave up 0 bases, with 14 bases separating them. CDR3 loop: CASSFGGGGVNTEAFF. CDR3 coding DNA: TGTGCCAGCAGCTTTGGGGGTGGAGGGGTGAACACTGAAGCTTTCTTT.

V is TRBV18 and J is TRBJ2-1; 13 nucleotides align to TRBD2. V was clipped by 3 bases and J by 4 bases; unmatched bases: 6. Germline CDR1 KGHSH, CDR2 LQKENI. The CDR3 has 17 residues. In nucleotides, the CDR3 is TGTGCCAGCTCACCGCCCCAGGGACTAGCGGGGTACAATGAGCAGTTCTTC. Its protein product is CASSPPQGLAGYNEQFF.

The chain combines TRBV9 with TRBJ2-5; D is perhaps TRBD2 (6 bases). V was trimmed by 4 bases and J by 2 bases, leaving 15 bases between them. The CDR3 has 15 amino acids. Germline V lookup: CDR1 SGDLS, CDR2 YYNGEE. DNA for the CDR3: TGTGCCAGCAGCCCCGCGGGACTCTTACAAGAGACCCAGTACTTC. Its translation: CASSPAGLLQETQYF.

This clone showed up just a few times. The V gene is TRBV30, the J gene TRBJ1-1; D is ambiguous. The CDR3 length is 11 residues. Trimming stripped 7 bases from V and 1 base from J, with 7 bases between. Germline V lookup: CDR1 GTSNPN, CDR2 SVGIG (reference sequence). In nucleotides, the CDR3 is TGTGCCTTCCAGCGGAACACTGAAGCTTTCTTT. Its translation is CAFQRNTEAFF.

This sequence joins TRBV30 and TRBJ1-2; D is unclear. CDR1 is GTSNPN, CDR2 SVGIG, per germline (reference sequence). This CDR3 is built from 11 residues. Trimming took off 4 bases at V and 8 bases at J, with 11 bases between the two ends. DNA for the CDR3: TGTGCCTGGAAGGCAGGCATCGGCTACACCTTC. It specifies CAWKAGIGYTF.

V is TRBV18 and J is TRBJ1-6; D is possibly TRBD1 (6 bases). V gave up 8 bases and J gave up 14 bases, with 10 bases separating them. The CDR3 runs 10 residues. CDR1 is KGHSH and CDR2 is LQKENI in the germline V gene. Here the CDR3 DNA reads TGTGCCAGCCTCACAGGGACCCTCCACTTT. Its protein product is CASLTGTLHF.

This chain uses TRBV4-3 with TRBJ2-1; D might be TRBD1 (7 bases). Between the trimmed V and J ends, which lost 0 bases and 8 bases, there was a span of 26 bases. This CDR3 has 19 amino acids. Per germline, CDR1 LGHNA and CDR2 YSLEER. The CDR3 DNA reads as TGCGCCAGCAGCCAAGATCCTGGGGGCCTTGGAGGGGGCGAGGATGAGCAGTTCTTC. This gives the protein CASSQDPGGLGGGEDEQFF.

The chain couples TRBV7-7 to TRBJ2-2; D is unresolved. Germline assignment: CDR1 SSHAT and CDR2 FNYEAQ (reference sequence). The CDR3 is 13 amino acids. The V gene lost 2 bases and the J gene lost 1 base, with 2 bases spanning the gap. The CDR3 DNA sequence: TGTGCCAGCAGCTTACTGAACACCGGGGAGCTGTTTTTT. Translating it yields CASSLLNTGELFF.

The chain carries TRBV9 and TRBJ1-1, with unresolved D. This CDR3 spans 13 amino acids. V was clipped by 5 bases and J by 2 bases, with 10 bases between them. The germline gives CDR1 SGDLS, CDR2 YYNGEE. The CDR3 bases are TGTGCCAGCAGTCCGACACCCAACACTGAAGCTTTCTTT. This translates into CASSPTPNTEAFF.

CDR3 in amino acids: CASSPPPGSFYGYTF. In nucleotides, the CDR3 is TGTGCCAGCTCACCACCGCCAGGATCTTTCTATGGCTACACCTTC. The chain employs TRBV18 and TRBJ1-2; D gene uncertain. The V end was cut by 0 bases, the J end by 4 bases, with 12 bases between. In germline, CDR1 is KGHSH, CDR2 LQKENI. This CDR3 spans 15 amino acids.

The rearrangement uses TRBV7-9 and TRBJ2-7; TRBD1 agrees at 11 bases. The CDR3 is 15 residues long. J gave up 3 bases and V 5 bases, and 6 bases lay outside the gene matches. The germline CDR1 and CDR2 sequences are SEHNR and FQNEAQ (reference sequence). The CDR3 sequence is CASSPAGTGGYEQYF. The CDR3 DNA reads as TGTGCCAGCAGCCCCGCCGGGACAGGGGGCTACGAGCAGTACTTC.

CDR3 sequence reads: CASSDPERVIRYSYEQYF. Written as DNA, the CDR3 is TGTGCCAGCAGTGACCCTGAGAGGGTAATACGGTACTCCTACGAGCAGTACTTC. V is TRBV2 and J is TRBJ2-7; D perhaps matches TRBD2 (5 bases). Trimming left V 3 bases short and J 0 bases short, with 21 bases between. This CDR3 is built from 18 residues. Looked up from germline, CDR1 is SNHLY and CDR2 is FYNNEI.

The chain couples TRBV5-1 to TRBJ2-3, with D possibly being TRBD1 (5 bases). With 5 bases removed from V and 2 bases from J, the gap between germline ends came to 12 bases. The CDR3 runs to 14 residues. Germline-derived CDR1 and CDR2 are SGHRS and YFSETQ. Here the CDR3 reads CASRQGVPTDTQYF. For the CDR3, the DNA is TGCGCCAGCAGACAAGGGGTTCCCACAGATACGCAGTATTTT.

The V and J genes are TRBV9 and TRBJ2-3; D may be TRBD2 (6 bases). The V and J ends lost 3 bases and 5 bases respectively, with 10 bases between them. The CDR3 covers 13 residues. Germline V gene lookup returns CDR1 SGDLS and CDR2 YYNGEE. The CDR3 DNA follows: TGTGCCAGCAGCGAGGGAGGCCGAGATACGCAGTATTTT. The encoded protein is CASSEGGRDTQYF.

The V call is TRBV30, the J call TRBJ2-7; no clear D gene. Germline V gene data show CDR1 as GTSNPN and CDR2 as SVGIG (reference sequence). The V gene lost 0 bases and the J gene lost 2 bases, with 11 bases spanning the gap. This CDR3 contains 14 residues. CDR3 in amino acids: CAWSVGGKAYEQYF. The CDR3 DNA sequence: TGTGCCTGGAGTGTAGGCGGCAAAGCCTACGAGCAGTACTTC.

V gene TRBV7-9 combines with J gene TRBJ2-7; D ambiguous. Per germline, CDR1 SEHNR and CDR2 FQNEAQ (reference sequence). V lost 0 bases and J 0 bases, leaving 12 bases between the germline ends. The CDR3 has 16 residues. The CDR3: CASSLAPSRSSYEQYF. The DNA of the CDR3 is TGTGCCAGCAGCTTAGCGCCTAGTAGGAGCTCCTACGAGCAGTACTTC.

This chain links TRBV10-2 with TRBJ1-2, with TRBD1 matching 8 bases. CDR1 and CDR2 from the germline V gene are WSHSY and SAAADI. This CDR3 region has 15 residues. V was clipped by 3 bases and J by 4 bases; unmatched bases: 7. The CDR3 protein is CASSDAGQAVYGYTF. The CDR3 nucleotides are TGCGCCAGCAGTGACGCGGGACAGGCGGTCTATGGCTACACCTTC.

V is TRBV7-6 and J is TRBJ1-6; D unclear. The germline V gene has CDR1 SGHVS and CDR2 FNYEAQ. Trimming removed 0 bases from V and 10 bases from J, with 16 bases in between. This CDR3 has 16 amino acids. For the CDR3, the DNA is TGTGCCAGCAGCTTAGCATTTTCACCGGGAAAGTCACCCCTCCACTTT. Its translation is CASSLAFSPGKSPLHF.

V and J are TRBV6-1 and TRBJ2-5; D might be TRBD1 (6 bases). The ends were cut back, 1 base at V and 1 base at J, with 19 bases in the middle. This CDR3 contains 18 residues. Germline CDR1 is MNHNS and CDR2 is SASEGT. The CDR3 nucleotides are TGTGCCAGCAGTGAAGTATTGTACAGGGTAAGGGGCCAAGAGACCCAGTACTTC. It encodes CASSEVLYRVRGQETQYF.

The rearrangement links TRBV18 to TRBJ2-1; 7 bases map to TRBD2. The J segment lost 4 bases and the V segment lost 3 bases, leaving 12 bases of the junction unmatched. Germline values: CDR1 KGHSH, CDR2 LQKENI. The CDR3 loop spans 17 amino acids. The CDR3 bases are TGTGCCAGCTCACCCCTTGCCAGCGGGGTTATTTACAATGAGCAGTTCTTC. It yields the protein CASSPLASGVIYNEQFF. The full variable domain, with the rest looked up from reference TRBV18 and TRBJ2-1, is NAGVMQNPRHLVRRRGQEARLRCSPMKGHSHVYWYRQLPEEGLKFMVYLQKENIIDESGMPKERFSAEFPKEGPSILRIQQVVRGDSAAYFCASSPLASGVIYNEQFFGPGTRLTVL.

The genes are TRBV19 and TRBJ1-2; 8 positions match TRBD1. Trimming took 5 bases from V and 4 from J; bases not matched to a gene: 6. The CDR3 is 14 residues long. Germline values: CDR1 LNHDA, CDR2 SQIVND (reference sequence). Written as DNA, the CDR3 is TGTGCCAGTAGTCTGGGACAGGAGTCCTATGGCTACACCTTC. Its translation: CASSLGQESYGYTF. Full variable domain (rest looked up from reference TRBV19 and TRBJ1-2): DGGITQSPKYLFRKEGQNVTLSCEQNLNHDAMYWYRQDPGQGLRLIYYSQIVNDFQKGDIAEGYSVSREKKESFPLTVTSAQKNPTAFYLCASSLGQESYGYTFGSGTRLTVV.

This rearrangement joins TRBV19 to TRBJ1-6; no clear D. This CDR3 region has 13 residues. Trimming left V 5 bases short and J 6 bases short, with 8 bases between. CDR1 and CDR2 (germline): LNHDA, SQIVND (reference sequence). CDR3 residues: CASSRDSNSPLHF. For the CDR3, the DNA is TGTGCCAGTAGTCGCGACTCTAATTCACCCCTCCACTTT.

CDR3 coding DNA: TGTGCCAGCAGCTTAGGGGGCAACCAGTACTTC. It codes for CASSLGGNQYF. V usage is TRBV7-9 and J usage is TRBJ2-5, with a tentative D call TRBD1 (5 bases). Germline lookup yields CDR1 SEHNR and CDR2 FQNEAQ (reference sequence). V was pared by 1 base and J by 10 bases, with 7 bases between. There are 11 residues in the CDR3. Full variable domain (remainder filled in from reference TRBV7-9 and TRBJ2-5): DTGVSQNPRHKITKRGQNVTFRCDPISEHNRLYWYRQTLGQGPEFLTYFQNEAQLEKSRLLSDRFSAERPKGSFSTLEIQRTEQGDSAMYLCASSLGGNQYFGPGTRLLVL.

The CDR3 region has the DNA TGTGCCAGCAGCCAGGACAGTTTTTATGGCTACACCTTC. Translation gives CASSQDSFYGYTF. The chain employs TRBV7-2 and TRBJ1-2; TRBD1 might be the D (6 bases). CDR1 is SGHTA, CDR2 FQGNSA, per germline. V was cut by 5 bases and J by 5 bases, with 12 bases left in between. The CDR3 length is 13 residues.

The rearrangement links TRBV19 to TRBJ1-5; 7 bases align to TRBD1. CDR1 and CDR2 (germline): LNHDA, SQIVND (reference sequence). This CDR3 comprises 14 residues. The V and J ends lost 7 bases and 3 bases, in that order; junction bases with no gene match: 6. CDR3 nucleotide sequence: TGTGCCAGTACCATCGGACAGGCCAATCAGCCCCAGCATTTT. It yields the protein CASTIGQANQPQHF.

This CDR3 is CAWRPNTGGKNQPQHF. The CDR3 region has the DNA TGTGCCTGGAGGCCCAACACAGGGGGGAAGAATCAGCCCCAGCATTTT. This chain joins TRBV30 and TRBJ1-5, with 8 bases that match TRBD1. This CDR3 has 16 residues. The germline gives CDR1 GTSNPN, CDR2 SVGIG (reference sequence). The V and J ends lost 3 bases and 4 bases, in that order; junction bases with no gene match: 11.